The source of this T cell receptor beta chain is a study of T cells in Graves' hyperthyroidism and ophthalmopathy (dated by TCRdb to about 2019). Concerning the study at large: Peripheral blood was sampled at the time of initial diagnosis, prior to any treatment. TCR V-J signatures able to tell the groups apart were searched for in a discovery cohort of 100 or so patients, of whom roughly 42 had Graves' ophthalmopathy and roughly 57 had stable Graves' hyperthyroidism. TCR Vbeta CDR3 sequencing of roughly 140 peripheral blood samples (under 45 ophthalmopathy, roughly 72 hyperthyroidism and around 17 progressor patients) is reported in the paper. In addition, the study compared T-cell repertoires in thyroid tissue and in blood from over 5 Graves' hyperthyroidism patients. The 100 or so discovery patients were randomly split 7:3 into training and test sets. An independent validation cohort of around 19 hyperthyroidism patients and about 16 patients who later progressed to ophthalmopathy tested prospective prediction of ophthalmopathy. Following sampling, methimazole starting at 30 mg daily was given to hyperthyroidism patients, and high-dose intravenous methylprednisolone was given to ophthalmopathy patients.

V sheds 0 bases and J sheds 2 bases, leaving 11 bases between their ends. The CDR3 goes from the cysteine to the phenylalanine over 15 residues. The CDR3 DNA has 45 bases and is translated from base 1. The germline V gene specifies MGHRA as CDR1 and YSYEKL as CDR2. Here is what the overall study found, with its caveats: In cross-validation, a model built on a 13 V-J signature told ophthalmopathy apart from stable hyperthyroidism with over 85% sensitivity and roughly 81% specificity, and in testing the same model reached 80%/75%. Most expanded thyroid clonotypes (frequency above 0.001) were also detected in blood, suggesting blood repertoires may reflect thyroid immune responses. In validation, progression to ophthalmopathy was predicted by the model with around 70% sensitivity and 72.22% specificity, a median of about 6.4 months before onset. Sample size was not statistically predetermined, and investigators were not blinded to group allocation.

Stable Graves' hyperthyroidism was defined as the absence of progression to ophthalmopathy over 18 months of follow-up. Hyperthyroidism patients were newly diagnosed, with disease duration under 2 months, and aged 18 to 65 years. The study excluded patients with uncontrolled infections, other autoimmune diseases, pregnancy or lactation. Diagnoses were established on the basis of clinical symptoms, serum thyroxine and TRAb, thyroid ultrasound, and orbital computed tomography. PBMCs were separated from roughly 10 ml of fresh peripheral blood using Ficoll-Paque density gradient centrifugation. Trizol reagent was used to extract total RNA, and RNA quality was then checked on an Agilent 2100 Bioanalyzer. TCR beta CDR3 regions were amplified from RNA transcripts. A first-round RT-PCR of the TCR CDR3 used the HTBI primer set with the Qiagen OneStep RT-PCR kit. Libraries were constructed in a second round of multiplex PCR, after which size selection and purification were performed. Libraries were sequenced paired-end with 100 bp reads on an Illumina HiSeq2000. The paper's data handling went like this. SOAPnuke was used to process the raw data, with reads discarded if the reads contained adapters or uncalled bases, had a mean Phred below 15, or lacked an exact constant-primer or identifier match. High-quality paired reads were merged using COPE v1.2.5, and each unique nucleotide sequence was defined as a clonotype. MiTCR v1.1 was used to align clonotypes to the IMGT TRBV, TRBD and TRBJ reference segments. Only V-J combinations with frequency above 0.0001, covering 99.2% of repertoires, were analysed. A TCS score was defined as the ratio of F50 (clonal expansion) to E x V (chaos), with BLOSUM62-based TCRdist applied between CDR3 peptides within each V-J. Welch's t-statistics and random forest reduced fewer than 600 V-J features to roughly 13, which were used in a naive Bayes classifier (R e1071). TCRdb ran its own pipeline on the public reads, namely fastp trimming at Q25 and MiXCR clone calling, and kept in-frame beta chains. Each CDR3 protein gets just one entry, which takes the most common genes and DNA from the rows behind it. TCRdb, not the original authors, processed these V and J calls. The sample records fewer than 850,000 distinct CDR3 sequences, 17% of which are singletons. The top ten constitute roughly 15% of the sample.

The sample holds a few counts of this clonotype. The antigen it recognizes is unknown. The record has no base qualities; no much larger clone is one base away. Sequencing used blood. This receptor chain uses TRBV4-1 and TRBJ2-7, with no D gene named confidently. The sequence derives from a man aged 45-65 years with Graves' hyperthyroidism. Here the CDR3 is given as CASSQESDSAYEQYF. The DNA sequence is as follows: TGCGCCAGCAGCCAAGAAAGCGACTCTGCCTACGAGCAGTACTTC.